This TCR beta chain derives from a study of T cell repertoires in cytomegalovirus infection. Study at large: Well-studied HLA-B-restricted CMV epitopes were used in the study alongside recently identified HLA-C-restricted ones. TCR beta signatures that were public indicated CMV infection and matching HLA type.

In TCRdb, the reads were re-called with MiXCR into one record per CDR3 protein. This sample carries approximately 310,000 distinct CDR3 sequences, roughly 25% of them seen once, and the ten largest clones take more than 10%. Concerning this clonotype: Its antigen is undetermined.

Notes on the study in general: Predominance within the ex vivo response was attributable to HLA-C-restricted CMV-specific TCR beta clonotypes. The cumulative frequency of public TCR beta families identified carriers of CMV plus the relevant HLA.

This CDR3 region has 16 residues. J was trimmed by 3 bases and V by 5 bases; bases with no gene match: 8. The sequence derives from a human donor in good health (CMV status not recorded). Some clones in this sample may be carry-over from other donors' samples. V and J are TRBV12-3 or TRBV12-4 and TRBJ2-3, with 10 bases fitting TRBD2. Specimen: cultured PBMCs, collected from culture after CMV antigen stimulation. CDR3 DNA sequence: TGTGCCAGCAGTGTAGGACTAGCGGAAACTACAGATACGCAGTATTTT. This encodes CASSVGLAETTDTQYF.